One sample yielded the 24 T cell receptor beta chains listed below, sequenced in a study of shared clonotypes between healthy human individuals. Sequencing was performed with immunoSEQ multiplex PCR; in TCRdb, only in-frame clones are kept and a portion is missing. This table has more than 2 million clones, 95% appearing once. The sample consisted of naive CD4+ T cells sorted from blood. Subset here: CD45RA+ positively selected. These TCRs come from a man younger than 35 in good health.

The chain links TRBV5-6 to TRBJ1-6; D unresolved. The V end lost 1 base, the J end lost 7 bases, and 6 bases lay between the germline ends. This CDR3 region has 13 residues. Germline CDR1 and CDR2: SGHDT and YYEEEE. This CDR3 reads CASSLFANSPLHF. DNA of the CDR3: TGTGCCAGCAGCTTGTTCGCGAATTCACCCCTCCACTTT.

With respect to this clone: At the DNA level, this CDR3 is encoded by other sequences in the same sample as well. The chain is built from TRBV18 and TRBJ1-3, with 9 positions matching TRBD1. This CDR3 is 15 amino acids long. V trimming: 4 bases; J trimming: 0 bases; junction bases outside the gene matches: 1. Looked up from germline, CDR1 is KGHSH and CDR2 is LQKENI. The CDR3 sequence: CASSLGQGSGNTIYF. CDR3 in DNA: TGTGCCAGCTCACTGGGACAGGGCTCTGGAAACACCATATATTTT.

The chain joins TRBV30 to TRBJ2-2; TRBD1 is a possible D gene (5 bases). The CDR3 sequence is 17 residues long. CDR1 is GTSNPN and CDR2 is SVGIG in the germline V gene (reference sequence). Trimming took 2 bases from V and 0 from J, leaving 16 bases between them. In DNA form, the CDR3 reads TGTGCCTGGAGTCTTAGCAGGGTGCGTCCGAACACCGGGGAGCTGTTTTTT. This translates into CAWSLSRVRPNTGELFF.

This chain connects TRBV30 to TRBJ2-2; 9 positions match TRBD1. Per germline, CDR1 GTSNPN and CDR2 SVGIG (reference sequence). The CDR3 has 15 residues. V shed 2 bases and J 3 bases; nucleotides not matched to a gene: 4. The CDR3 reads CAWSFRDRDTGELFF. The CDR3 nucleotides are TGTGCCTGGAGTTTCCGGGACAGGGACACCGGGGAGCTGTTTTTT.

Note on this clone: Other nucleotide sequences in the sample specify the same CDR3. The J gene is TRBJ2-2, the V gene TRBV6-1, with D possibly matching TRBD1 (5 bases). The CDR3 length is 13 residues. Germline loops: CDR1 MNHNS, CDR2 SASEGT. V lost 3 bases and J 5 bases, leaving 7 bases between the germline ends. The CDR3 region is CASSDRDTGELFF. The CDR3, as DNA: TGTGCCAGCAGTGACAGGGATACCGGGGAGCTGTTTTTT.

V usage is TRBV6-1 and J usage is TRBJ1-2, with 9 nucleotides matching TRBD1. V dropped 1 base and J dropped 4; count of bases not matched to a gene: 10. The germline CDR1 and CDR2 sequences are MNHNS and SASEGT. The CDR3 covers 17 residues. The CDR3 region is CASSEGVGTGMGYGYTF. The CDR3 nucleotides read TGTGCCAGCAGTGAAGGGGTTGGGACAGGGATGGGCTATGGCTACACCTTC.

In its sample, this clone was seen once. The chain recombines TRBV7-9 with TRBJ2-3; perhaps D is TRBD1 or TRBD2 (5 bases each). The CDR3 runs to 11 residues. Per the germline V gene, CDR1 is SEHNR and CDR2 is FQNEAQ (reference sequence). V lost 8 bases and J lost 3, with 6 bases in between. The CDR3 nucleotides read TGTGCCAGCGGGGGTACAGATACGCAGTATTTT. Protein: CASGGTDTQYF.

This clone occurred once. CDR3 region: CASRGDRGPPLHF. The CDR3 coding sequence is TGTGCCAGCAGGGGGGACAGGGGGCCACCCCTCCACTTT. The chain recombines TRBV2 with TRBJ1-6; 12 nucleotides line up with TRBD1. CDR1 is SNHLY, CDR2 FYNNEI, per germline. After removal of 6 bases from V and 11 bases from J, the junction contained 2 bases not matched to a gene. The CDR3 runs to 13 residues.

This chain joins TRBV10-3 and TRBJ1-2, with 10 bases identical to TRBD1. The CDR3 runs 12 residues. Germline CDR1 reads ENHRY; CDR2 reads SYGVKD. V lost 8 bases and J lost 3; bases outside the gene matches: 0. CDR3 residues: CAIGTGDYGYTF. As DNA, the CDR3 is TGTGCCATCGGGACAGGGGACTATGGCTACACCTTC.

The DNA for the CDR3 is TGTGCCAGCAGCCACGGCGTGGGGGGCGTGGAAGAAAAACTGTTTTTT. Encoded protein: CASSHGVGGVEEKLFF. This chain connects TRBV9 to TRBJ1-4, with a possible D match to TRBD1 (6 bases). Germline V gene lookup returns CDR1 SGDLS and CDR2 YYNGEE. V lost 4 bases and J lost 8, with 21 bases in between. The CDR3 loop spans 16 amino acids.

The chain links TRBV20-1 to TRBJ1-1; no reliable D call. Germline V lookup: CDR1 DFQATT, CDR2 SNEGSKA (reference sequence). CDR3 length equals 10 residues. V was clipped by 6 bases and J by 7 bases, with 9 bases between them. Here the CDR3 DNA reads TGCAGTGCGCGGACTGTTGAAGCTTTCTTT. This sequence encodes CSARTVEAFF.

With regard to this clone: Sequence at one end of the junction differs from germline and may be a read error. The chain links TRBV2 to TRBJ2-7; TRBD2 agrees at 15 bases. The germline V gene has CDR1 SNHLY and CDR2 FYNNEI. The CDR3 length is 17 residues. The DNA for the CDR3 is TGTGCCAGCAAGAGAGGGACTAGCGGGGGGCTGATCCCCCTTTCCCTCTTC. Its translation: CASKRGTSGGLIPLSLF. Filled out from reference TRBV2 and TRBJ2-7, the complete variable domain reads EPEVTQTPSHQVTQMGQEVILRCVPISNHLYFYWYRQILGQKVEFLVSFYNNEISEKSEIFDDQFSVERPDGSNFTLKIRSTKLEDSAMYFCASKRGTSGGLIPLSLFGPGTRLTVT.

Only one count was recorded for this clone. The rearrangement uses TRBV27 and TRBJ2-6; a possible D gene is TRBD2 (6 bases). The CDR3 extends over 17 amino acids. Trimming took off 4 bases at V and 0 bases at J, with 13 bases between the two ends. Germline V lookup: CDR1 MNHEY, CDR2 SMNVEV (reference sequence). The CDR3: CASSSRGGVSGANVLTF. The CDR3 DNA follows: TGTGCCAGCAGTTCCCGGGGAGGAGTCTCTGGGGCCAACGTCCTGACTTTC.

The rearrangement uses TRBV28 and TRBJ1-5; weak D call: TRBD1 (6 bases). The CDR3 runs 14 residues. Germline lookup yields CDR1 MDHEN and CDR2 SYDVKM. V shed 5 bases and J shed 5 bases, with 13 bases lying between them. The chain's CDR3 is CASSPPDRYQPQHF. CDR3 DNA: TGTGCCAGCAGTCCTCCTGACAGGTATCAGCCCCAGCATTTT.

CDR3: CASSPLFWGASYEQYF. DNA of the CDR3: TGTGCCAGCAGTCCCCTCTTCTGGGGGGCCTCCTACGAGCAGTACTTC. The chain carries TRBV27 and TRBJ2-7; possibly TRBD1 or TRBD2 for D (6 bases each). This CDR3 has 16 residues. Between the trimmed V and J ends, which lost 5 bases and 0 bases, there was a span of 17 bases. CDR1 and CDR2 (germline): MNHEY, SMNVEV (reference sequence).

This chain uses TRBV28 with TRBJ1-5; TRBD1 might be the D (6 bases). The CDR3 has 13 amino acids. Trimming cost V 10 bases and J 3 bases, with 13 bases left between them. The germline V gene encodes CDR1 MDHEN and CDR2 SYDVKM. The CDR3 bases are TGTGCCATTGGGGGCAGGGTCAATCAGCCCCAGCATTTT. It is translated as CAIGGRVNQPQHF. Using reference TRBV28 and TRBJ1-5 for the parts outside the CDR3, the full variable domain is DVKVTQSSRYLVKRTGEKVFLECVQDMDHENMFWYRQDPGLGLRLIYFSYDVKMKEKGDIPEGYSVSREKKERFSLILESASTNQTSMYLCAIGGRVNQPQHFGDGTRLSIL.

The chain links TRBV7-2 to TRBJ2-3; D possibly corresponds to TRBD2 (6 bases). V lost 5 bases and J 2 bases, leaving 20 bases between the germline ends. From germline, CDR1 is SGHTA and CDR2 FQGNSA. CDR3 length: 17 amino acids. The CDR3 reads CASSIDSLASNTDTQYF. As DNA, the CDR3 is TGTGCCAGCAGCATAGACTCCCTAGCGTCAAACACAGATACGCAGTATTTT.

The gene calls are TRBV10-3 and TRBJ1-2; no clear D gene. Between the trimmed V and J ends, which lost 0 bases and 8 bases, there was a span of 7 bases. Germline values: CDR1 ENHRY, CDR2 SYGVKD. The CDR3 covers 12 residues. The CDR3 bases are TGTGCCATCAGTGAGTCGAAGGTCGGCTACACCTTC. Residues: CAISESKVGYTF.

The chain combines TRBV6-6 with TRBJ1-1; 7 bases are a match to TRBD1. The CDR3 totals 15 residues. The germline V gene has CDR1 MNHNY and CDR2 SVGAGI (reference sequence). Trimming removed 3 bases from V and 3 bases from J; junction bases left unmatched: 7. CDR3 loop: CASSYLTGDYTEAFF. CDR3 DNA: TGTGCCAGCAGTTATCTCACAGGGGACTACACTGAAGCTTTCTTT.

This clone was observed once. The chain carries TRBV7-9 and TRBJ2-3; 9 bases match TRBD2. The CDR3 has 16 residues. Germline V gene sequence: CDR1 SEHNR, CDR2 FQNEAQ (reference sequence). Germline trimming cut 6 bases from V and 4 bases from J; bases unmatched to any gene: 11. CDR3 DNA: TGTGCCAGCAGGGACCTTGGCGGGAGGGCCCCAGATACGCAGTATTTT. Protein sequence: CASRDLGGRAPDTQYF. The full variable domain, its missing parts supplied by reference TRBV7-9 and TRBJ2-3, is DTGVSQNPRHKITKRGQNVTFRCDPISEHNRLYWYRQTLGQGPEFLTYFQNEAQLEKSRLLSDRFSAERPKGSFSTLEIQRTEQGDSAMYLCASRDLGGRAPDTQYFGPGTRLTVL.

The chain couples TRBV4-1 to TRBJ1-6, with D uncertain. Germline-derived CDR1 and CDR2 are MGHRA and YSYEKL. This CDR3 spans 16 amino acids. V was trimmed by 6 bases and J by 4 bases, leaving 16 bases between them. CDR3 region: CASRNYVVSYNSPLHF. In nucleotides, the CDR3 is TGCGCCAGCAGGAACTATGTGGTATCGTATAATTCACCCCTCCACTTT.

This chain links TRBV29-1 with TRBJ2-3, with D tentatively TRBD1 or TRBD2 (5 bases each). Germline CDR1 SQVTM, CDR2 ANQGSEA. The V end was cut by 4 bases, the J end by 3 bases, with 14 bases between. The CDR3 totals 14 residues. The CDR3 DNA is TGCAGCGTTGCACGTGGGGACCCAACAGATACGCAGTATTTT. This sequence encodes CSVARGDPTDTQYF.

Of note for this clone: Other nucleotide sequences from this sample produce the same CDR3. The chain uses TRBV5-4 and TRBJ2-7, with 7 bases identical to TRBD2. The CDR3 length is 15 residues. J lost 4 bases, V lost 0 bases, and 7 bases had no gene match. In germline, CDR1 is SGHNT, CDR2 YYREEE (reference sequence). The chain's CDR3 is CASSLDLAASYEQYF. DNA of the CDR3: TGTGCCAGCAGCTTGGATCTAGCGGCTTCATACGAGCAGTACTTC.

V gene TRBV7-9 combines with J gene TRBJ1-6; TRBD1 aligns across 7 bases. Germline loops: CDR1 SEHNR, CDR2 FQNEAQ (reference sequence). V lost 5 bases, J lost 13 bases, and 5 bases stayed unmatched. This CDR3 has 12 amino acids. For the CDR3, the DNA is TGTGCCAGCAGCCAAGACAGGGCTCCCCTCCACTTT. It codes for CASSQDRAPLHF.